Sequencing of this T cell receptor beta chain was carried out in a study of blood T cell repertoires in COVID-19. Study in general: The United States, Italy and Spain supplied acute and convalescent COVID-19 samples.

Looked up from germline, CDR1 is MDHEN and CDR2 is SYDVKM. J gave up 2 bases and V 2 bases, and 4 bases lay outside the gene matches. This CDR3 comprises 16 residues. Data came from immunoSEQ multiplex PCR; TCRdb stores just in-frame clones and leaves some out. The sample records 200,000 to 250,000 clones, around 89% being singletons. All enrollees were roughly 18 to 89 years old and from 25 or so US areas. This chain connects TRBV28 to TRBJ2-3; the match to TRBD2 covers 10 bases. Sequencing was done on a sample of PBMCs or T cells enriched from blood (not recorded which). The receptor's source is a woman aged 18-30 years in a cohort exposed to, infected with or recovered from COVID-19 (not recorded which). DNA of the CDR3: TGTGCCAGCAGTTTAGGAGCGGGAGGGCCCACAGATACGCAGTATTTT. It translates to CASSLGAGGPTDTQYF.